This TCR beta chain was captured by sequencing in a study of T cell responses to AZD1222 COVID-19 vaccine. Study-level background: Second doses were pooled across both intervals (about 4 or about 12 weeks).

Whole-study results and caveats: In a largely white British group with more females than males, clonal diversity was possibly underestimated. Baseline serostatus was positive in only a handful of AZD1222 recipients.

A remark on this clone: The antigen is unknown.

TCRdb keeps only in-frame clones here, not all; method: immunoSEQ multiplex PCR. The table has 80,000 to 95,000 clones, approximately 90% seen once. The CDR3 consists of 12 residues. V shed 8 bases and J shed 1 base, with 8 bases lying between them. This receptor was taken from an adult in good health. The material sequenced was peripheral blood, taken on day 0 of AZD1222 vaccination. V and J are TRBV12-3 or TRBV12-4 and TRBJ1-1; no reliable D call. CDR3 sequence (DNA): TGTGCCAGCGGGCTCCCGAACACTGAAGCTTTCTTT. Encoded protein: CASGLPNTEAFF.